These 21 T cell receptor beta chains were all obtained from the same sample, sequenced in a study of shared clonotypes between healthy human individuals. This table comes from immunoSEQ multiplex PCR, and its TCRdb copy is limited to in-frame clones, with some not included. The repertoire holds roughly 660,000 clones, 90% seen once, with roughly 36% in the top ten. Sample: memory CD8+ T cells from PBMCs. The subset is: CD45RO+ cells pooled with CCR7-negative TemRA cells. The receptors stem from a man aged 18 to 30 in good health. Some clones in this sample may be carry-over from other donors' samples.

The chain uses TRBV27 and TRBJ2-3, with 12 bases lining up with TRBD2. Unmatched junction bases numbered 5, after V lost 2 bases and J lost 2 bases. The CDR3 runs to 17 residues. The germline CDR1 and CDR2 sequences are MNHEY and SMNVEV (reference sequence). The CDR3 nucleotides are TGTGCCAGCAGTTTAAGGGGACTAGCGGGTCCCACAGATACGCAGTATTTT. It codes for CASSLRGLAGPTDTQYF.

The DNA of the CDR3 is TGTGCCATCAGTGAGTCGAAGAAGGGGTCTAATGAAAAACTGTTTTTT. This codes for CAISESKKGSNEKLFF. This chain links TRBV10-3 with TRBJ1-4; D is possibly TRBD1 (5 bases). The CDR3 sequence is 16 residues long. Trimming took off 0 bases at V and 3 bases at J, with 11 bases between the two ends. In germline, CDR1 is ENHRY, CDR2 SYGVKD.

Notes on this clone: This likely came from a read error, as a far larger clone is one base away. The chain has TRBV6-8 and TRBJ1-5, with TRBD1 matching over 9 bases. With 8 bases clipped from V and 2 bases from J, the junction kept 1 base outside the gene matches. Germline V gene lookup returns CDR1 MNHGY and CDR2 SAAAGT. The CDR3 loop spans 13 amino acids. The DNA for the CDR3 is TGTGCCAGCGGGGACAGGGGCAATCAGCCCCAGCATTTT. Amino acids: CASGDRGNQPQHF.

V is TRBV7-3 and J is TRBJ1-1, with a tentative D call TRBD1 (6 bases). The V gene's germline CDR1 is SGHTA and CDR2 FQGTGA. The CDR3 has 14 residues. The V end was cut by 4 bases, the J end by 10 bases, with 19 bases between. The CDR3 protein is CASSYVGAGERAFF. DNA for the CDR3: TGTGCCAGCAGCTATGTCGGGGCAGGGGAGCGAGCTTTCTTT. Using reference TRBV7-3 and TRBJ1-1 for the parts outside the CDR3, the full variable domain is GAGVSQTPSNKVTEKGKYVELRCDPISGHTALYWYRQSLGQGPEFLIYFQGTGAADDSGLPNDRFFAVRPEGSVSTLKIQRTERGDSAVYLCASSYVGAGERAFFGQGTRLTVV.

The chain links TRBV5-6 to TRBJ1-2; D gene unclear. This CDR3 is built from 11 residues. V was pared by 5 bases and J by 7 bases, with 9 bases between. Per the germline V gene, CDR1 is SGHDT and CDR2 is YYEEEE. The CDR3: CASSSGSGYTF. CDR3 nucleotides: TGTGCCAGCAGTAGTGGGAGTGGCTACACCTTC.

A remark on this clone: This sample also contains other DNA sequences that code for the same CDR3. The rearrangement joins TRBV9 to TRBJ2-7; weak D call: TRBD2 (6 bases). This CDR3 has 15 residues. CDR1 is SGDLS, CDR2 YYNGEE, per germline. Trimming left V 0 bases short and J 0 bases short, with 10 bases between. Here the CDR3 DNA reads TGTGCCAGCAGCGTAGCTGTTAGCGGCTCCTACGAGCAGTACTTC. It specifies CASSVAVSGSYEQYF.

The chain combines TRBV5-4 with TRBJ2-7; unclear D gene. The CDR3 consists of 14 residues. Trimming shortened V by 4 bases and J by 0 bases, and 11 bases separated the two germline ends. Germline CDR1 SGHNT, CDR2 YYREEE (reference sequence). CDR3: CASSPGRGSYEQYF. CDR3 in DNA: TGTGCCAGCAGCCCGGGCCGAGGCTCCTACGAGCAGTACTTC.

The V and J genes are TRBV27 and TRBJ2-7, with 8 bases aligning to TRBD2. This CDR3 contains 17 residues. From germline, CDR1 is MNHEY and CDR2 SMNVEV (reference sequence). The V gene end was trimmed by 4 bases and the J gene end by 1 base; junction bases not matched to a gene: 12. The CDR3 here is CASSSHLAGGGSYEQYF. The CDR3 DNA reads as TGTGCCAGCAGTTCCCACCTGGCGGGGGGTGGATCCTACGAGCAGTACTTC.

This chain links TRBV11-2 with TRBJ1-5, with no clear D. V lost 4 bases, J lost 3 bases, and 13 bases lay in between. CDR3 length equals 15 residues. In germline, CDR1 is SGHAT, CDR2 FQNNGV. CDR3 in DNA: TGTGCCAGCAGCTCGGAGGTTGGGTTCAATCAGCCCCAGCATTTT. This encodes CASSSEVGFNQPQHF.

V is TRBV2 and J is TRBJ2-1, with D hard to call. The germline V and J ends were trimmed by 7 bases and 6 bases, with 13 bases remaining between them. The CDR3 runs 13 residues. Per the germline V gene, CDR1 is SNHLY and CDR2 is FYNNEI. The CDR3: CASMGDPGNEQFF. The CDR3 nucleotides read TGTGCCAGCATGGGTGACCCAGGCAATGAGCAGTTCTTC. The full variable domain, its missing parts supplied by reference TRBV2 and TRBJ2-1, is EPEVTQTPSHQVTQMGQEVILRCVPISNHLYFYWYRQILGQKVEFLVSFYNNEISEKSEIFDDQFSVERPDGSNFTLKIRSTKLEDSAMYFCASMGDPGNEQFFGPGTRLTVL.

The gene calls are TRBV29-1 and TRBJ2-1; 9 nucleotides match TRBD2. Germline assignment: CDR1 SQVTM and CDR2 ANQGSEA. V shed 4 bases, J shed 0 bases, and the junction held 13 bases outside the gene matches. This CDR3 is built from 18 residues. The CDR3 sequence: CSVVIGLWREGSYNEQFF. Here the CDR3 DNA reads TGCAGCGTTGTAATTGGCTTATGGCGGGAGGGCTCCTACAATGAGCAGTTCTTC.

The chain carries TRBV27 and TRBJ1-5; D is possibly TRBD1 (6 bases). The CDR3 loop spans 19 amino acids. Germline assignment: CDR1 MNHEY and CDR2 SMNVEV (reference sequence). V was cut by 6 bases and J by 1 base, with 25 bases left in between. The CDR3 loop is CASSHLSVAGALSNQPQHF. The CDR3 region has the DNA TGTGCCAGCAGCCACTTATCTGTAGCGGGGGCGCTAAGCAATCAGCCCCAGCATTTT.

The chain carries TRBV13 and TRBJ2-1; the D gene is possibly TRBD1 (5 bases). V shed 6 bases and J shed 1 base, with 13 bases lying between them. The CDR3 has 15 residues. Germline loops: CDR1 PRHDT, CDR2 FYEKMQ (reference sequence). The CDR3 DNA is TGTGCCAGCAGTTCCGGCCCAGGGTCCTACAATGAGCAGTTCTTC. Amino acid sequence: CASSSGPGSYNEQFF.

The chain links TRBV27 to TRBJ2-3; D tentatively reads TRBD1 or TRBD2 (5 bases each). V was shortened by 3 bases and J by 4 bases, with 17 bases between the two germline ends. This CDR3 comprises 16 residues. The germline V gene has CDR1 MNHEY and CDR2 SMNVEV (reference sequence). The CDR3 loop is CASSFSLGVGADTQYF. The CDR3 region has the DNA TGTGCCAGCAGTTTTTCGCTGGGGGTTGGGGCAGATACGCAGTATTTT.

V is TRBV11-3 and J is TRBJ2-1; TRBD2 might be the D (5 bases). The CDR3 loop spans 14 amino acids. Trimming removed 4 bases from V and 0 bases from J, with 7 bases in between. Germline V gene lookup returns CDR1 SGHNT and CDR2 YENEEA. DNA for the CDR3: TGTGCCAGCAGCTCTGGGAGCTCCTACAATGAGCAGTTCTTC. Amino acids: CASSSGSSYNEQFF.

This chain connects TRBV7-8 to TRBJ1-3; 8 positions match TRBD1. Germline CDR1 SGHVS, CDR2 FQNEAQ. Trimming took 5 bases from V and 5 from J; bases not matched to a gene: 8. The CDR3 is 15 residues long. CDR3 protein: CASSPDRTGRNTIYF. For the CDR3, the DNA is TGTGCCAGCAGCCCAGACAGGACAGGGAGAAACACCATATATTTT.

The V call is TRBV29-1, the J call TRBJ2-7; D possibly matches TRBD1 or TRBD2 (5 bases each). Germline V CDR1 and CDR2: SQVTM, ANQGSEA. CDR3 length equals 12 residues. The V end lost 7 bases, the J end lost 1 base, and 11 bases lay between the germline ends. CDR3 in DNA: TGCAGCGGAACCGGGACGTCCTACGAGCAGTACTTC. Its translation is CSGTGTSYEQYF.

V and J are TRBV6-5 and TRBJ1-5, with unresolved D. Germline loops: CDR1 MNHEY, CDR2 SVGAGI. Trimming left V 6 bases short and J 0 bases short, with 12 bases between. The CDR3 totals 15 residues. CDR3 nucleotides: TGTGCCAGCAGACCGACCGAGTATAGCAATCAGCCCCAGCATTTT. Encoded protein: CASRPTEYSNQPQHF.

This sequence joins TRBV4-1 and TRBJ2-1; D gene unclear. The CDR3 has 16 amino acids. The V and J ends lost 0 bases and 0 bases respectively, with 9 bases between them. CDR1 is MGHRA and CDR2 is YSYEKL in the germline V gene. The CDR3 protein is CASSQDFRDSYNEQFF. The CDR3 region has the DNA TGCGCCAGCAGCCAAGATTTTAGGGACTCCTACAATGAGCAGTTCTTC.

With respect to this clone: This specimen includes other DNA sequences encoding the same CDR3. V is TRBV28 and J is TRBJ2-7; TRBD1 aligns across 9 bases. V gave up 5 bases and J gave up 3 bases; unmatched junction bases: 5. This CDR3 has 14 amino acids. From germline, CDR1 is MDHEN and CDR2 SYDVKM. The CDR3 loop is CASSPSGQGYEQYF. The CDR3 DNA follows: TGTGCCAGCAGTCCATCGGGACAGGGCTACGAGCAGTACTTC.

The chain has TRBV11-1 and TRBJ2-2, with TRBD2 matching 11 bases. Losses at the gene ends were 4 bases for V and 3 bases for J; bases not matched to a gene: 1. The CDR3 consists of 15 residues. Per the germline V gene, CDR1 is SGHAT and CDR2 is FQDESV (reference sequence). CDR3 sequence: CASSWGLADTGELFF. The CDR3, as DNA: TGTGCCAGCAGCTGGGGACTAGCGGACACCGGGGAGCTGTTTTTT.